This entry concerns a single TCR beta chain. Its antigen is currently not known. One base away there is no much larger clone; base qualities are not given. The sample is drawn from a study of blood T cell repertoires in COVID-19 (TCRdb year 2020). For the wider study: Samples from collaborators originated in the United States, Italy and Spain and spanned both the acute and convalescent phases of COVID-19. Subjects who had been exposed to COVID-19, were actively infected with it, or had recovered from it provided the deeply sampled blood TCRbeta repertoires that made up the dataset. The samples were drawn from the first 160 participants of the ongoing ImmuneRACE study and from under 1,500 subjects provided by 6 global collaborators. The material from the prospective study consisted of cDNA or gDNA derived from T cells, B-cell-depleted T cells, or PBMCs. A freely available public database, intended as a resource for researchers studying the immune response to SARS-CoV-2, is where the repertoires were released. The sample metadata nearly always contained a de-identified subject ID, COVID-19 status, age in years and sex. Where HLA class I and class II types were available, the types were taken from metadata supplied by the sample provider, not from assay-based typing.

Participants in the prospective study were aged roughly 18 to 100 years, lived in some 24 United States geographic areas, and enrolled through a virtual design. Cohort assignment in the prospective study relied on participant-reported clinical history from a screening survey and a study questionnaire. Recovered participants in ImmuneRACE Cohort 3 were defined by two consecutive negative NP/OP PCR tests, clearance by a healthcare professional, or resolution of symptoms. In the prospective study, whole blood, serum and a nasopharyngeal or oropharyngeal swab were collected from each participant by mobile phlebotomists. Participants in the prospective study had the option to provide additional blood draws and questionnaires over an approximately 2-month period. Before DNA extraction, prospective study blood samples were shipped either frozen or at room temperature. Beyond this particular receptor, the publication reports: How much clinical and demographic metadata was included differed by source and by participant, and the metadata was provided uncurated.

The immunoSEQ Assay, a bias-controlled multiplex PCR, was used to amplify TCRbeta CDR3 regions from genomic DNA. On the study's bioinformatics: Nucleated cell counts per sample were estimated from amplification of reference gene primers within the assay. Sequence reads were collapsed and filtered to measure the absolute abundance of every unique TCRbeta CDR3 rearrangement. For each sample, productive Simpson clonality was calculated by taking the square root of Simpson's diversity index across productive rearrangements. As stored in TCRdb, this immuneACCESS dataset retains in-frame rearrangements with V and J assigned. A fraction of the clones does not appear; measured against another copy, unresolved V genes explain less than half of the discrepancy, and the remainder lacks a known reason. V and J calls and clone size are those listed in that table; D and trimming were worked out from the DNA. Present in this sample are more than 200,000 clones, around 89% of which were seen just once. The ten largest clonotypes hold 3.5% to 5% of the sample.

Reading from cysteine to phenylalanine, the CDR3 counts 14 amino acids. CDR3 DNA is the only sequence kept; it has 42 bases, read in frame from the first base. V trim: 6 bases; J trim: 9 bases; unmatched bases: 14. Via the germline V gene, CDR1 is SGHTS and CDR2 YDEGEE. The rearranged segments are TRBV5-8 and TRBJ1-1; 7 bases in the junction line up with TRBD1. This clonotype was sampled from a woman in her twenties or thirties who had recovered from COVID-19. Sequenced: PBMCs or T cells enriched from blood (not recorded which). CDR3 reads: CASKLTTGVVKAFF. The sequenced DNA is TGTGCCAGCAAATTAACCACAGGGGTTGTGAAAGCTTTCTTT.